This TCR beta chain was identified in a study of blood T cell repertoires in COVID-19. Under the authors' procedure: Reference gene primer amplification gave estimated nucleated cell counts. Generated by immunoSEQ multiplex PCR, the TCRdb table keeps only in-frame clones and is missing some. The V and J calls and clone size are taken from that table; D and trimming were inferred from the DNA. The sample shows roughly 200,000 clones, about 76% of them seen only once. This CDR3 spans 15 amino acids. Germline values: CDR1 LNHDA, CDR2 SQIVND (reference sequence). Trimming left V 1 base short and J 0 bases short, with 7 bases between. The Seattle site enrolled patients during active infection and followed them longitudinally.

The receptor was isolated from a middle-aged woman with COVID-19, enrolled during active disease. Sample: peripheral blood. The rearrangement joins TRBV19 to TRBJ1-5; D remains unclear. The CDR3, as DNA: TGTGCCAGTAGTATAGTATTCTATAGCAATCAGCCCCAGCATTTT. It codes for CASSIVFYSNQPQHF.